The 18 T cell receptor beta chains below all came from one sample that was sequenced in a study of blood T cell repertoires in COVID-19. The method was immunoSEQ multiplex PCR; TCRdb's version includes in-frame clones alone and lacks a portion of them. The table includes about 160,000 clones, 85% to 95% detected once. The material sequenced was peripheral blood. Receptors were obtained from a woman between 45 and 60 years old with acute or convalescent COVID-19.

V gene TRBV6-5 combines with J gene TRBJ2-7, with D possibly matching TRBD1 (5 bases). CDR3 length: 14 amino acids. V shed 2 bases and J shed 4 bases, with 12 bases lying between them. Germline values: CDR1 MNHEY, CDR2 SVGAGI. CDR3: CASSYKDKRYEQYF. CDR3 nucleotides: TGTGCCAGCAGTTACAAGGACAAACGGTACGAGCAGTACTTC.

The chain links TRBV18 to TRBJ2-5; the D gene is possibly TRBD2 (5 bases). CDR1 and CDR2 (germline): KGHSH, LQKENI. This CDR3 contains 14 residues. Trimming removed 1 base from V and 5 bases from J, with 11 bases in between. CDR3 nucleotide sequence: TGTGCCAGCTCACCACGAGGGAATCTCGAGACCCAGTACTTC. This encodes CASSPRGNLETQYF.

The count of this clone is one. The V gene is TRBV28, the J gene TRBJ2-7, with 8 bases identical to TRBD2. Germline V gene data show CDR1 as MDHEN and CDR2 as SYDVKM. The V and J ends lost 4 bases and 4 bases, in that order; junction bases with no gene match: 6. The CDR3 covers 14 residues. The CDR3 bases are TGTGCCAGCAGTTCGATTAGCGGGGCATACGAGCAGTACTTC. It specifies CASSSISGAYEQYF.

The CDR3 region has the DNA TGTGCCAGCAGCCTCGAGATGGGCAGAAGGGGCTACACCTTC. It codes for CASSLEMGRRGYTF. V is TRBV11-1 and J is TRBJ1-2; D is ambiguous. The germline gives CDR1 SGHAT, CDR2 FQDESV (reference sequence). CDR3 length: 14 amino acids. The ends were cut back, 5 bases at V and 8 bases at J, with 18 bases in the middle.

This chain joins TRBV18 and TRBJ1-5; the D is unclear. Trimming shortened V by 3 bases and J by 6 bases, and 12 bases separated the two germline ends. CDR1 and CDR2 (germline): KGHSH, LQKENI. This CDR3 has 14 residues. The CDR3 DNA follows: TGTGCCAGCTCACCCAACCACGTAGCTCAGCCCCAGCATTTT. This sequence encodes CASSPNHVAQPQHF.

The rearrangement joins TRBV2 to TRBJ1-1; perhaps TRBD1 as D (6 bases). The length of the CDR3 is 13 residues. Germline V gene sequence: CDR1 SNHLY, CDR2 FYNNEI. The ends were cut back, 11 bases at V and 1 base at J, with 14 bases in the middle. The CDR3 region has the DNA TGTGCCGGTCGAACAGGGCCGAACACTGAAGCTTTCTTT. Protein sequence: CAGRTGPNTEAFF.

This clone was seen a handful of times. As DNA, the CDR3 is TGTGCCAGCAGTTTGGAGGGGGGGACTGAAGCTTTCTTT. It encodes CASSLEGGTEAFF. V gene TRBV12-3 or TRBV12-4 combines with J gene TRBJ1-1; the D gene is possibly TRBD1 (6 bases). V was trimmed by 3 bases and J by 5 bases, leaving 10 bases between them. The CDR3 runs 13 residues.

V and J are TRBV11-2 and TRBJ2-3; possible D gene TRBD2, 6 bases. The germline V gene has CDR1 SGHAT and CDR2 FQNNGV. Between the trimmed V and J ends, which lost 4 bases and 6 bases, there was a span of 14 bases. The CDR3 has 14 residues. The CDR3 protein is CASSSLNSGDTQYF. DNA for the CDR3: TGTGCCAGCAGCTCTCTCAATAGCGGTGATACGCAGTATTTT.

The chain uses TRBV18 and TRBJ1-5; TRBD1 might be the D (6 bases). In germline, CDR1 is KGHSH, CDR2 LQKENI. The CDR3 runs to 14 residues. With 3 bases removed from V and 4 bases from J, the gap between germline ends came to 10 bases. The CDR3 coding sequence is TGTGCCAGCTCACCCGCAGGGGCTAATCAGCCCCAGCATTTT. Protein: CASSPAGANQPQHF. The full variable domain, with the rest looked up from reference TRBV18 and TRBJ1-5, is NAGVMQNPRHLVRRRGQEARLRCSPMKGHSHVYWYRQLPEEGLKFMVYLQKENIIDESGMPKERFSAEFPKEGPSILRIQQVVRGDSAAYFCASSPAGANQPQHFGDGTRLSIL.

V usage is TRBV13 and J usage is TRBJ2-7; TRBD2 agrees at 12 bases. The length of the CDR3 is 16 residues. With 5 bases clipped from V and 4 bases from J, the junction kept 9 bases outside the gene matches. CDR1 is PRHDT and CDR2 is FYEKMQ in the germline V gene (reference sequence). This chain's CDR3 is CASSPPTSGGRYEQYF. DNA for the CDR3: TGTGCCAGCAGCCCGCCGACTAGCGGGGGCCGATACGAGCAGTACTTC. The variable domain in full, with the rest retrieved from reference TRBV13 and TRBJ2-7, is AAGVIQSPRHLIKEKRETATLKCYPIPRHDTVYWYQQGPGQDPQFLISFYEKMQSDKGSIPDRFSAQQFSDYHSELNMSSLELGDSALYFCASSPPTSGGRYEQYFGPGTRLTVT.

This chain uses TRBV9 with TRBJ1-5; a possible D gene is TRBD1 (6 bases). The CDR3 runs 13 residues. The germline gives CDR1 SGDLS, CDR2 YYNGEE. Trimming stripped 8 bases from V and 3 bases from J, with 12 bases between. CDR3 sequence reads: CARHSGVNQPQHF. For the CDR3, the DNA is TGTGCCAGACATTCAGGGGTCAATCAGCCCCAGCATTTT. Using reference TRBV9 and TRBJ1-5 for the parts outside the CDR3, the full variable domain is DSGVTQTPKHLITATGQRVTLRCSPRSGDLSVYWYQQSLDQGLQFLIQYYNGEERAKGNILERFSAQQFPDLHSELNLSSLELGDSALYFCARHSGVNQPQHFGDGTRLSIL.

CDR3 loop: CASHRGENYEQYF. CDR3 in DNA: TGCGCCAGCCACAGGGGAGAGAACTACGAGCAGTACTTC. The chain recombines TRBV5-1 with TRBJ2-7, with TRBD1 matching 7 bases. Losses at the gene ends were 7 bases for V and 3 bases for J; bases not matched to a gene: 7. Per germline, CDR1 SGHRS and CDR2 YFSETQ. The CDR3 is 13 amino acids.

This chain joins TRBV27 and TRBJ2-2; weak D call: TRBD2 (6 bases). V lost 5 bases, J lost 6 bases, and 16 bases lay in between. Germline CDR1 MNHEY, CDR2 SMNVEV (reference sequence). The CDR3 has 15 residues. CDR3 nucleotide sequence: TGTGCCAGCAGTCGCATACTAGCCAAAGCCGGGGAGCTGTTTTTT. Its protein product is CASSRILAKAGELFF.

V and J are TRBV19 and TRBJ1-1; TRBD1 might be the D (5 bases). The CDR3 spans 15 residues. V shed 4 bases and J shed 5 bases, with 17 bases lying between them. Germline V gene sequence: CDR1 LNHDA, CDR2 SQIVND (reference sequence). CDR3 nucleotides: TGTGCCAGTAGTACAGGGATTGGAGTGGGAACTGAAGCTTTCTTT. It specifies CASSTGIGVGTEAFF.

This clone was detected only a few times. The V and J genes are TRBV4-1 and TRBJ2-7, with 8 bases identical to TRBD1. After removal of 7 bases from V and 3 bases from J, the junction contained 8 bases not matched to a gene. This CDR3 has 14 residues. CDR1 is MGHRA and CDR2 is YSYEKL in the germline V gene. For the CDR3, the DNA is TGCGCCAGCACACCAGGACAGGGAGGCTACGAGCAGTACTTC. Translation: CASTPGQGGYEQYF.

The genes are TRBV6-5 and TRBJ1-1; TRBD1 matches 10 bases. In germline, CDR1 is MNHEY, CDR2 SVGAGI. Trimming took 10 bases from V and 3 from J; bases not matched to a gene: 8. The CDR3 totals 14 residues. The CDR3 here is CATHPGQGDTEAFF. For the CDR3, the DNA is TGTGCCACGCATCCCGGACAGGGGGACACTGAAGCTTTCTTT.

CDR3 DNA sequence: TGTGCCAGCAGTCCTCAAACAGGGTTATACGGCTACACCTTC. This gives the protein CASSPQTGLYGYTF. The chain combines TRBV27 with TRBJ1-2, with D perhaps matching TRBD1 (6 bases). V lost 5 bases and J 8 bases, leaving 18 bases between the germline ends. Germline V CDR1 and CDR2: MNHEY, SMNVEV (reference sequence). This CDR3 is 14 amino acids long.

The chain couples TRBV4-2 to TRBJ1-1, with TRBD1 matching 7 bases. The ends lost 2 bases at V and 5 bases at J; junction bases unmatched: 11. The length of the CDR3 is 16 residues. Germline V gives CDR1 LGHNA, CDR2 YNFKEQ. The CDR3 protein is CASSQTLGQAGTEAFF. CDR3 nucleotide sequence: TGTGCCAGCAGCCAAACACTTGGACAGGCAGGGACTGAAGCTTTCTTT.